This TCR beta chain was observed in a study of cytomegalovirus exposure and HLA in healthy donors. Study context: In a later analysis, it was reported that the 90 to 150 validation repertoires had been produced on the same platform as the 670 or so repertoires belonging to the first cohort.

Measured with immunoSEQ multiplex PCR; TCRdb has only the in-frame clones, and not every one. The profile covers roughly 300,000 clones, with 70% to 90% appearing a single time and over 0.8% taken by the ten largest. Germline V gene sequence: CDR1 SGHTA, CDR2 FQGNSA. The CDR3 consists of 14 residues. J gave up 8 bases and V 4 bases, and 4 bases lay outside the gene matches. Sequenced input: PBMCs. V is TRBV7-2 and J is TRBJ2-1; 11 bases agree with TRBD2. This clonotype was sampled from a young woman in good health and CMV-seronegative. The CDR3 loop reads CASSSTSGSYEQFF. The DNA for the CDR3 is TGTGCCAGCAGCTCTACTAGCGGGAGCTATGAGCAGTTCTTC.